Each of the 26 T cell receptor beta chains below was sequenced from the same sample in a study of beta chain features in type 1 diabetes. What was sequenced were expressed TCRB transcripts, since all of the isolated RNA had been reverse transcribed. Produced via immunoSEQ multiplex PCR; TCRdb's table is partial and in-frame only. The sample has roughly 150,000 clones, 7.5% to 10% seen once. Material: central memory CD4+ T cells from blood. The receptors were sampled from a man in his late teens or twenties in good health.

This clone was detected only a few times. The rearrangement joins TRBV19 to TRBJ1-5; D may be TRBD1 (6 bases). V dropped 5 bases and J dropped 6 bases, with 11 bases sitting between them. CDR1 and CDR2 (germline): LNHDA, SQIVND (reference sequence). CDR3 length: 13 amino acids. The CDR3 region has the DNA TGTGCCAGTAGTCCACAGGGCAGTCAGCCCCAGCATTTT. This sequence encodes CASSPQGSQPQHF.

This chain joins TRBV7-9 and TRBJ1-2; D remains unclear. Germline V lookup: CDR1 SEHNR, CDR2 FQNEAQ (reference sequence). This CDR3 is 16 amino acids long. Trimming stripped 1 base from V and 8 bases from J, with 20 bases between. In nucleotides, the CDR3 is TGTGCCAGCAGCTTAGTTGGAGGACGGAGGGCAGAGGGCTACACCTTC. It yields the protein CASSLVGGRRAEGYTF.

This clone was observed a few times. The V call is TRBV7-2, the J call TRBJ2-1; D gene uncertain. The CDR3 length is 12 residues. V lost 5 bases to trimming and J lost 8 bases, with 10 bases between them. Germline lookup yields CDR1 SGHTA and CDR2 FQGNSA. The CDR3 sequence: CASSTVIYEQFF. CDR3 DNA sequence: TGTGCCAGCAGCACAGTGATATATGAGCAGTTCTTC.

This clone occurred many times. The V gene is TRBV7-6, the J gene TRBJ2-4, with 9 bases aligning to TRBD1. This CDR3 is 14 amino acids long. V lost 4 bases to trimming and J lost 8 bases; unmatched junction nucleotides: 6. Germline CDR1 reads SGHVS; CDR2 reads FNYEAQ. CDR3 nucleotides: TGTGCCAGCAGCTCTCCCGACAGGGGGGACATTCAGTACTTC. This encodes CASSSPDRGDIQYF.

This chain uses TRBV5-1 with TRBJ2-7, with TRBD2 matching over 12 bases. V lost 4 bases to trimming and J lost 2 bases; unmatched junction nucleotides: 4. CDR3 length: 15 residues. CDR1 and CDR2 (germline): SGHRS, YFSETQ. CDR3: CASSIGLAGTYEQYF. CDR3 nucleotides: TGCGCCAGCAGCATTGGACTAGCGGGGACCTACGAGCAGTACTTC.

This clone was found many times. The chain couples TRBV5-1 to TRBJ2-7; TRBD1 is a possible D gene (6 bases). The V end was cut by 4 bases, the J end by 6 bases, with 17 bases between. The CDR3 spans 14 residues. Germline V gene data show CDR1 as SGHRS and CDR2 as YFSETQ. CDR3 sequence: CASSPNLGQSEQYF. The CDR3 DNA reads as TGCGCCAGCAGCCCAAACCTCGGACAGAGCGAGCAGTACTTC.

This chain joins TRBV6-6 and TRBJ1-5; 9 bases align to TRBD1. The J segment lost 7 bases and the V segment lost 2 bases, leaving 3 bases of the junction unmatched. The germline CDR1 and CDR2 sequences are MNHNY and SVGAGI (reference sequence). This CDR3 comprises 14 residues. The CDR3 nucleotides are TGTGCCAGCAGTTACATGGGACAGGGACAGCCCCAGCATTTT. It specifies CASSYMGQGQPQHF.

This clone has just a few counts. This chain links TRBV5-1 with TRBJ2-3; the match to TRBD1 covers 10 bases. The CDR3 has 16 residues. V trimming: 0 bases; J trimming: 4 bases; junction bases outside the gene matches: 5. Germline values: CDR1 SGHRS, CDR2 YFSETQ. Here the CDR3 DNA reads TGCGCCAGCAGCTTGGTAGGACAGGGGGAACCAGATACGCAGTATTTT. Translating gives CASSLVGQGEPDTQYF.

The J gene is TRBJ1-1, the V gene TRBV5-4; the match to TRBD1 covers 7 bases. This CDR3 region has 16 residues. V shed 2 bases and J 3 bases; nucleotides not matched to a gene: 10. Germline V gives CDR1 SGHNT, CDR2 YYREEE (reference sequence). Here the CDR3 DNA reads TGTGCCAGCAGCTTACCCTCGACAGGGCAACACACTGAAGCTTTCTTT. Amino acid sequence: CASSLPSTGQHTEAFF.

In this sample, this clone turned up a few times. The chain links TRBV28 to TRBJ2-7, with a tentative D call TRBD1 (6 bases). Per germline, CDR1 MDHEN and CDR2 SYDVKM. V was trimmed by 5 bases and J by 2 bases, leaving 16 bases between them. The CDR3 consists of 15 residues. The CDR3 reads CASSPQMRTAYEQYF. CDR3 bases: TGTGCCAGCAGTCCACAAATGAGGACAGCCTACGAGCAGTACTTC.

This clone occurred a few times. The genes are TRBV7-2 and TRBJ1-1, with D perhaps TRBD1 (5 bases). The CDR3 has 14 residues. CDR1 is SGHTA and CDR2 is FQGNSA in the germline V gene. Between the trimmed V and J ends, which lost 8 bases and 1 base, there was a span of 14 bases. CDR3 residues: CASSWWGGNTEAFF. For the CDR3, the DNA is TGTGCCAGCTCCTGGTGGGGGGGGAACACTGAAGCTTTCTTT.

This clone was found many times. Here the CDR3 DNA reads TGTGCCAGCACCCCTATGGGCACTAGCGGGAAGAATGAGCAGTTCTTC. It translates to CASTPMGTSGKNEQFF. The V call is TRBV28, the J call TRBJ2-1; 10 bases match TRBD2. The V segment lost 7 bases and the J segment 7 bases; nucleotides outside the gene matches: 13. The CDR3 runs 16 residues. Germline CDR1 MDHEN, CDR2 SYDVKM.

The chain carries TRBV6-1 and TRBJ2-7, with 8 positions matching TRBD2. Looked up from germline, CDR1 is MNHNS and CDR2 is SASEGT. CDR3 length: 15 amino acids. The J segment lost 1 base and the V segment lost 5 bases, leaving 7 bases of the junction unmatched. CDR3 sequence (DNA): TGTGCCAGCAGTCTCCGGGAGGGACGGTCCTACGAGCAGTACTTC. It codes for CASSLREGRSYEQYF.

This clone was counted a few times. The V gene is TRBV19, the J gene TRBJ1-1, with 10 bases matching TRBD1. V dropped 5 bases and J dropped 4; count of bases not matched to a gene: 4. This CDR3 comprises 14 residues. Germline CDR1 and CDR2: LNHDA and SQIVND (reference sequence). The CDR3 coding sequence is TGTGCCAGTAGTGACAGGGGGCTGACCACTGAAGCTTTCTTT. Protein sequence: CASSDRGLTTEAFF.

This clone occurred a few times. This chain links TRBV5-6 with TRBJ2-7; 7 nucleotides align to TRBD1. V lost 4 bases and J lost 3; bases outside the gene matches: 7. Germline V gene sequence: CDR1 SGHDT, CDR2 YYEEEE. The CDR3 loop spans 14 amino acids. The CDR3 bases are TGTGCCAGCAGCACGACAGGGACCCACTACGAGCAGTACTTC. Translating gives CASSTTGTHYEQYF.

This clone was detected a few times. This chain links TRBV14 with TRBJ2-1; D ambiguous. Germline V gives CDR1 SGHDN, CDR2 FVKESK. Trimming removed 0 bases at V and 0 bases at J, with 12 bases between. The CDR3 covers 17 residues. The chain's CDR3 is CASSQDLTPLSYNEQFF. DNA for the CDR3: TGTGCCAGCAGCCAAGATCTTACTCCCCTCTCCTACAATGAGCAGTTCTTC.

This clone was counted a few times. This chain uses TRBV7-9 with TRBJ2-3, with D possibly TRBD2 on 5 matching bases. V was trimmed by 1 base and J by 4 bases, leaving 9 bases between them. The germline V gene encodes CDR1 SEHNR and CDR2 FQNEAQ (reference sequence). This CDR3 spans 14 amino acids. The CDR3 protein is CASSLDSRADTQYF. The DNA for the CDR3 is TGTGCCAGCAGCTTAGATTCGAGGGCAGATACGCAGTATTTT.

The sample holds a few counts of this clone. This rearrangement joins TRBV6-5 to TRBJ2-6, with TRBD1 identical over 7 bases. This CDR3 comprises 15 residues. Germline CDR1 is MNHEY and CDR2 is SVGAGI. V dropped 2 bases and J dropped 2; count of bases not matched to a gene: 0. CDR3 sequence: CASSYDRAGANVLTF. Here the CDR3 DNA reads TGTGCCAGCAGTTACGACAGGGCTGGGGCCAACGTCCTGACTTTC.

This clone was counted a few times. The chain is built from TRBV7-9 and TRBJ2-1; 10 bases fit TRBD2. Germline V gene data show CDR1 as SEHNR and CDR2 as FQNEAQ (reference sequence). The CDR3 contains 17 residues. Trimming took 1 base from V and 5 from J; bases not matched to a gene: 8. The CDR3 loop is CASSLGLWTSGHNEQFF. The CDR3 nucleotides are TGTGCCAGCAGCTTAGGGCTTTGGACTAGCGGCCACAATGAGCAGTTCTTC.

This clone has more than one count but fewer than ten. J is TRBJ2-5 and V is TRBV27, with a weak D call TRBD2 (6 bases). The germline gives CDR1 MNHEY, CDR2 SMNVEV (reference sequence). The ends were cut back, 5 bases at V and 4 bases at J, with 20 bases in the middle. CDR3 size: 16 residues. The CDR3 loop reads CASSGTTGVRGETQYF. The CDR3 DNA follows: TGTGCCAGCAGTGGCACGACGGGAGTTCGTGGAGAGACCCAGTACTTC.

The CDR3 is CASSFTGLSTDTQYF. Here the CDR3 DNA reads TGTGCCAGTAGCTTTACAGGGCTAAGCACAGATACGCAGTATTTT. The chain links TRBV19 to TRBJ2-3; tentative D call: TRBD1 (6 bases). Germline CDR1 reads LNHDA; CDR2 reads SQIVND (reference sequence). The V end was cut by 6 bases, the J end by 0 bases, with 13 bases between. This CDR3 is built from 15 residues.

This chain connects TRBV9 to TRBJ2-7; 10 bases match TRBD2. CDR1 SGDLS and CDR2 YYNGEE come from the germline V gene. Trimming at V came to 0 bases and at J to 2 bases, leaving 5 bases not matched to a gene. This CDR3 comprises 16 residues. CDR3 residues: CASSVGIAGGPYEQYF. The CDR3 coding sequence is TGTGCCAGCAGCGTAGGAATAGCGGGAGGCCCCTACGAGCAGTACTTC. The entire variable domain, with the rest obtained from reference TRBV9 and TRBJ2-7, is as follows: DSGVTQTPKHLITATGQRVTLRCSPRSGDLSVYWYQQSLDQGLQFLIQYYNGEERAKGNILERFSAQQFPDLHSELNLSSLELGDSALYFCASSVGIAGGPYEQYFGPGTRLTVT.

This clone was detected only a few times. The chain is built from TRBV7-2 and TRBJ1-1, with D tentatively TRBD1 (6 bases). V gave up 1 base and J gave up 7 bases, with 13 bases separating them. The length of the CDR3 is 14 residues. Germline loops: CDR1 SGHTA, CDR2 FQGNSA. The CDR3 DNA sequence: TGTGCCAGCAGCTTAGATGCGGGGGCTATTGAAGCTTTCTTT. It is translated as CASSLDAGAIEAFF.

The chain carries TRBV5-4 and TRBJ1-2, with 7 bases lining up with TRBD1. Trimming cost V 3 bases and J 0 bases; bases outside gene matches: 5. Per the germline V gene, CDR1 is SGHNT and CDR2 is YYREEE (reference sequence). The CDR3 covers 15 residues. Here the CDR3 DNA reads TGTGCCAGCAGCTCCGCAGGGGGAGCTAACTATGGCTACACCTTC. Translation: CASSSAGGANYGYTF.

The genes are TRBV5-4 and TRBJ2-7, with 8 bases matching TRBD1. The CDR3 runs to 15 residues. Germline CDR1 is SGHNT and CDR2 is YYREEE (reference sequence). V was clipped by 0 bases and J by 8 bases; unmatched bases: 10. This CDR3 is CASSLGYQQGGKQYF. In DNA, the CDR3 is TGTGCCAGCAGCTTGGGATACCAACAGGGGGGCAAGCAGTACTTC. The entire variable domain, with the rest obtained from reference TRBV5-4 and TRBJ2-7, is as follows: ETGVTQSPTHLIKTRGQQVTLRCSSQSGHNTVSWYQQALGQGPQFIFQYYREEENGRGNFPPRFSGLQFPNYSSELNVNALELDDSALYLCASSLGYQQGGKQYFGPGTRLTVT.

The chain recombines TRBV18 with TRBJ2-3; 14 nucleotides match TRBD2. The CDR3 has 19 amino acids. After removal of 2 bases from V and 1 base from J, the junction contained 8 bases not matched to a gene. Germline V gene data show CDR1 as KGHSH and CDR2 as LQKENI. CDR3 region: CASSPTRTSGRSRTDTQYF. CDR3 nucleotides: TGTGCCAGCTCACCAACGAGGACTAGCGGGAGGTCACGCACAGATACGCAGTATTTT.